The next 19 T cell receptor beta chains were all read from a single sample in a study of T cell repertoires in cytomegalovirus infection. A single record per CDR3 protein comes from TCRdb applying MiXCR to the reads. The sample holds about 770,000 distinct CDR3 sequences, about 28% seen once. No antigen is known for these receptors. This material consisted of cultured CD8+ T cells from PBMCs, taken from culture after CMV antigen stimulation. The receptors shown here come from a human donor in good health (CMV status not recorded). Some clones in this sample may be carry-over from other donors' samples.

This clonotype showed up just a few times. This rearrangement joins TRBV28 to TRBJ1-5; D is perhaps TRBD1 (5 bases). Deletions cut 4 bases from V and 4 bases from J, with 14 bases between. CDR3 length: 15 residues. CDR1 and CDR2 from the germline V gene are MDHEN and SYDVKM. The CDR3 coding sequence is TGTGCCAGCAGTTCACCGGGAGGGGCGAATCAGCCCCAGCATTTT. Protein: CASSSPGGANQPQHF. The variable domain in full, completed from reference TRBV28 and TRBJ1-5, reads DVKVTQSSRYLVKRTGEKVFLECVQDMDHENMFWYRQDPGLGLRLIYFSYDVKMKEKGDIPEGYSVSREKKERFSLILESASTNQTSMYLCASSSPGGANQPQHFGDGTRLSIL.

The chain recombines TRBV2 with TRBJ2-2, with a possible D match to TRBD2 (5 bases). This CDR3 is 15 amino acids long. Germline V gene lookup returns CDR1 SNHLY and CDR2 FYNNEI. Trimming took off 7 bases at V and 6 bases at J, with 18 bases between the two ends. The CDR3 DNA reads as TGTGCCAGCAAGGAATCGGGGTTAGAACCCGGGGAGCTGTTTTTT. Its protein is CASKESGLEPGELFF. The full variable domain, its missing parts supplied by reference TRBV2 and TRBJ2-2, is EPEVTQTPSHQVTQMGQEVILRCVPISNHLYFYWYRQILGQKVEFLVSFYNNEISEKSEIFDDQFSVERPDGSNFTLKIRSTKLEDSAMYFCASKESGLEPGELFFGEGSRLTVL.

The chain employs TRBV6-1 and TRBJ1-5, with TRBD1 matching 8 bases. This CDR3 is 17 amino acids long. The germline CDR1 and CDR2 sequences are MNHNS and SASEGT. J was trimmed by 4 bases and V by 2 bases; bases with no gene match: 10. The CDR3 loop is CASSEIMAGGGNQPQHF. DNA for the CDR3: TGTGCCAGCAGTGAAATAATGGCAGGGGGCGGAAATCAGCCCCAGCATTTT.

A remark on this clonotype: At one boundary the junction diverges from the germline segment, which might be a read error. The DNA for the CDR3 is TGTGCCAGCAGCCAAGGGACCGGACAGGGTGTCTATGGCTACACCTTC. It codes for CASSQGTGQGVYGYTF. The V gene is TRBV4-1, the J gene TRBJ1-2; 8 bases fit TRBD1. The CDR3 is 16 residues long. Germline CDR1 reads MGHRA; CDR2 reads YSYEKL.

At least ten counts were recorded for this clonotype. The chain carries TRBV7-2 and TRBJ1-2; 9 nucleotides agree with TRBD1. CDR1 and CDR2 from the germline V gene are SGHTA and FQGNSA. V trimming: 4 bases; J trimming: 7 bases; junction bases outside the gene matches: 4. The CDR3 totals 13 residues. CDR3 nucleotide sequence: TGTGCCAGCAGCTGGGGACAGGGAGGTGGCTACACCTTC. Its translation is CASSWGQGGGYTF.

A note on this clonotype: The junction shows a germline mismatch at one end, possibly a read error. This sequence joins TRBV7-7 and TRBJ2-2; 7 nucleotides agree with TRBD2. There are 12 residues in the CDR3. Germline CDR1 SSHAT, CDR2 FNYEAQ (reference sequence). The DNA of the CDR3 is TGTGCTAGCAAAGGACTAGCCGGGGAGCTGTTTTTT. Its protein product is CASKGLAGELFF.

V gene TRBV2 combines with J gene TRBJ2-2; 7 bases are a match to TRBD2. Germline CDR1 SNHLY, CDR2 FYNNEI. Trimming removed 4 bases from V and 6 bases from J; junction bases left unmatched: 2. The CDR3 spans 13 residues. CDR3 DNA: TGTGCCAGCAGTGCTAGCGGACCCGGGGAGCTGTTTTTT. It encodes CASSASGPGELFF. The complete variable domain, with remaining parts taken from reference TRBV2 and TRBJ2-2, reads EPEVTQTPSHQVTQMGQEVILRCVPISNHLYFYWYRQILGQKVEFLVSFYNNEISEKSEIFDDQFSVERPDGSNFTLKIRSTKLEDSAMYFCASSASGPGELFFGEGSRLTVL.

This rearrangement joins TRBV2 to TRBJ2-6; weak D call: TRBD1 (6 bases). The CDR3 spans 18 residues. Germline V gene lookup returns CDR1 SNHLY and CDR2 FYNNEI. The V gene lost 0 bases and the J gene lost 0 bases, with 12 bases spanning the gap. The CDR3 coding sequence is TGTGCCAGCAGTGAAGCCGCGACAGGATCCTCTGGGGCCAACGTCCTGACTTTC. The encoded protein is CASSEAATGSSGANVLTF.

This clonotype was seen repeatedly, ten times or more. The chain links TRBV7-2 to TRBJ2-5, with 8 positions matching TRBD1. V lost 5 bases, J lost 4 bases, and 12 bases stayed unmatched. This CDR3 spans 16 amino acids. Germline assignment: CDR1 SGHTA and CDR2 FQGNSA. CDR3 coding DNA: TGTGCCAGCAGCCCGAAAGGACAGGGCTGGGGAGAGACCCAGTACTTC. The encoded protein is CASSPKGQGWGETQYF.

As DNA, the CDR3 is TGTGCCAGCAGCGTCGGCTCGGGGACAGGGAGTGACATTCAGTACTTC. This sequence encodes CASSVGSGTGSDIQYF. The chain carries TRBV9 and TRBJ2-4; 9 nucleotides agree with TRBD1. This CDR3 is built from 16 residues. From germline, CDR1 is SGDLS and CDR2 YYNGEE. After removal of 2 bases from V and 8 bases from J, the junction contained 11 bases not matched to a gene.

The chain uses TRBV4-1 and TRBJ2-1, with TRBD2 matching 8 bases. This CDR3 region has 18 residues. V was clipped by 7 bases and J by 0 bases; unmatched bases: 14. Germline values: CDR1 MGHRA, CDR2 YSYEKL. The CDR3 bases are TGCGCCAGCACCGCTGGGTGGGTGAGCGGGAGCTCCTACAATGAGCAGTTCTTC. The encoded protein is CASTAGWVSGSSYNEQFF.

V is TRBV7-9 and J is TRBJ2-5; 9 nucleotides line up with TRBD1. V shed 5 bases, J shed 0 bases, and the junction held 7 bases outside the gene matches. The CDR3 runs to 16 residues. Per germline, CDR1 SEHNR and CDR2 FQNEAQ (reference sequence). For the CDR3, the DNA is TGTGCCAGCAGCCCGCGGACAGGGGCGGACCAAGAGACCCAGTACTTC. Protein sequence: CASSPRTGADQETQYF.

The sample holds many counts of this clonotype. V usage is TRBV7-8 and J usage is TRBJ2-5; the match to TRBD2 covers 8 bases. Germline trimming cut 6 bases from V and 2 bases from J; bases unmatched to any gene: 8. The CDR3 runs to 15 residues. The germline CDR1 and CDR2 sequences are SGHVS and FQNEAQ. Here the CDR3 reads CASSTRRGVQETQYF. The CDR3 DNA sequence: TGTGCCAGCAGTACCAGGCGGGGGGTACAAGAGACCCAGTACTTC. Variable domain in full (rest from reference TRBV7-8 and TRBJ2-5): GAGVSQSPRYKVAKRGQDVALRCDPISGHVSLFWYQQALGQGPEFLTYFQNEAQLDKSGLPSDRFFAERPEGSVSTLKIQRTQQEDSAVYLCASSTRRGVQETQYFGPGTRLLVL.

This clonotype came up a few times. The CDR3 loop is CASSYLAGEETQYF. The DNA of the CDR3 is TGTGCCAGCAGTTACTTGGCAGGGGAAGAGACCCAGTACTTC. This chain links TRBV6-5 with TRBJ2-5; D is perhaps TRBD1 (6 bases). Germline V gene data show CDR1 as MNHEY and CDR2 as SVGAGI. Trimming shortened V by 1 base and J by 3 bases, and 9 bases separated the two germline ends. This CDR3 region has 14 residues.

This clonotype was seen only a few times. The chain has TRBV7-9 and TRBJ1-1; no clear D gene. The germline V gene encodes CDR1 SEHNR and CDR2 FQNEAQ (reference sequence). The CDR3 covers 12 residues. V was shortened by 3 bases and J by 7 bases, with 9 bases between the two germline ends. The CDR3 DNA sequence: TGTGCCAGCAGCTTCCCCATCATTGAAGCTTTCTTT. It encodes CASSFPIIEAFF.

At least ten counts were recorded for this clonotype. V usage is TRBV28 and J usage is TRBJ2-3, with 9 positions matching TRBD1. The CDR3 covers 15 residues. After removal of 5 bases from V and 5 bases from J, the junction contained 8 bases not matched to a gene. Germline CDR1 reads MDHEN; CDR2 reads SYDVKM. CDR3 residues: CASSRTGGGGDTQYF. CDR3 nucleotide sequence: TGTGCCAGCAGTCGCACAGGGGGCGGTGGAGATACGCAGTATTTT. Full variable domain (outside the CDR3, taken from reference TRBV28 and TRBJ2-3): DVKVTQSSRYLVKRTGEKVFLECVQDMDHENMFWYRQDPGLGLRLIYFSYDVKMKEKGDIPEGYSVSREKKERFSLILESASTNQTSMYLCASSRTGGGGDTQYFGPGTRLTVL.

This clonotype was detected only a few times. The chain carries TRBV4-1 and TRBJ2-3; D possibly uses TRBD1 or TRBD2 (5 bases each). This CDR3 region has 14 residues. The V gene lost 0 bases and the J gene lost 6 bases, with 10 bases spanning the gap. Germline loops: CDR1 MGHRA, CDR2 YSYEKL. The CDR3 nucleotides read TGCGCCAGCAGCCAAGATTCAGGGACGGATACGCAGTATTTT. This sequence encodes CASSQDSGTDTQYF.

This clonotype was recorded a few times. V gene TRBV7-8 combines with J gene TRBJ1-4; no reliable D call. The CDR3 covers 16 residues. V was trimmed by 7 bases and J by 3 bases, leaving 18 bases between them. CDR1 is SGHVS and CDR2 is FQNEAQ in the germline V gene. This chain's CDR3 is CASTIRSFVPNEKLFF. CDR3 DNA: TGTGCCAGCACTATTAGAAGTTTTGTTCCTAATGAAAAACTGTTTTTT. Based on the CDR3 plus reference TRBV7-8 and TRBJ1-4, the full variable domain is GAGVSQSPRYKVAKRGQDVALRCDPISGHVSLFWYQQALGQGPEFLTYFQNEAQLDKSGLPSDRFFAERPEGSVSTLKIQRTQQEDSAVYLCASTIRSFVPNEKLFFGSGTQLSVL.

The sample holds a few counts of this clonotype. The chain employs TRBV19 and TRBJ1-2; no definite D call. This CDR3 spans 13 amino acids. Germline V gene data show CDR1 as LNHDA and CDR2 as SQIVND (reference sequence). V lost 6 bases, J lost 4 bases, and 12 bases lay in between. The CDR3 DNA is TGTGCCAGTAGCGGGGAGGCCGGCTATGGCTACACCTTC. It codes for CASSGEAGYGYTF.